The present TCR beta chain was sequenced within a study of OX40 agonist ivuxolimab in advanced cancers. Using immunoSEQ multiplex PCR, the repertoire was profiled, and TCRdb retains in-frame clones only, with some absent. The sample records 20,000 to 25,000 clones, around 81% being singletons. This clone appeared a single time. Germline V gives CDR1 MDHEN, CDR2 SYDVKM. The CDR3 is 13 residues long. The ends were cut back, 5 bases at V and 8 bases at J, with 13 bases in the middle. The V gene is TRBV28, the J gene TRBJ2-1; D may be TRBD2 (6 bases). The clonotype comes from an adult with an advanced solid tumor such as melanoma, head and neck, liver or kidney cancer. Material: CD4+ or CD8+ T cells sorted from blood, obtained in a trial of the OX40 agonist ivuxolimab. The CDR3 region has the DNA TGTGCCAGCAGTCGAAATAGCGGTTATGAGCAGTTCTTC. Protein sequence: CASSRNSGYEQFF.